This T cell receptor beta chain is from a study of human T cells and chemical hapten exposure. Study summary: Donors were sensitized with 2% DPC on the upper inner arm. Study outcomes and limitations: No shift was seen in TCRs above 1 in 1000 frequency with DPC sensitization.

Time point noted: patch test 2, 6 weeks after DPC sensitization. Sample treatment: therapeutic diphenylcyclopropenone sensitization with weekly scalp DPC. Researchers extracted total RNA from unfractionated whole blood. The length of the CDR3 is 16 residues. Germline V gene lookup returns CDR1 SGHVS and CDR2 FQNEAQ. The V gene lost 5 bases and the J gene lost 0 bases, with 13 bases spanning the gap. Original analysis: With a range of about 20,000 to 700,000, the median per sample was roughly 95,000 TCRs. Each CDR3 protein gets one entry after TCRdb re-called the RACE reads with MiXCR. The authors' filters were not applied to this entry. This repertoire shows about 400,000 distinct CDR3 sequences, about 6.9% found once; its top ten account for about 5.6%. As for this clonotype: As yet, its antigen is unknown.

The TCR sequence derives from a woman aged 18-29 years with alopecia areata. Some clones in this sample may be carry-over from other donors' samples. The chain combines TRBV7-8 with TRBJ2-2; TRBD1 or TRBD2 may be the D gene (5 bases each). This specimen was whole blood, taken in connection with sensitization to the hapten diphenylcyclopropenone (DPC). The chain's CDR3 is CASSPLRGANTGELFF. For the CDR3, the DNA is TGTGCCAGCAGCCCTTTGAGGGGTGCGAACACCGGGGAGCTGTTTTTT.